What follows is one T cell receptor (beta chain) and its context. Trimming pared 2 bases from V and 5 bases from J, leaving 17 bases between. The CDR3 contains 17 residues. CDR1 and CDR2 (germline): KGHDR, SFDVKD. Here immunoSEQ multiplex PCR was the method, and the copy in TCRdb shows in-frame clones only, minus some. This sample carries some 79,000 clones, approximately 89% of them seen once, and the ten largest clones take 7.2%. These data originate in a study of control samples from healthy donors and cancer patients. The sample comprised blood. The chain recombines TRBV24-1 with TRBJ2-2; possibly TRBD1 or TRBD2 for D (5 bases each). This clonotype was sampled from a man in his fifties in good health. CDR3 bases: TGTGCCACCAGTGATTCCGGGCCAAGGGACGGGACCGGGGAGCTGTTTTTT. Encoded protein: CATSDSGPRDGTGELFF.